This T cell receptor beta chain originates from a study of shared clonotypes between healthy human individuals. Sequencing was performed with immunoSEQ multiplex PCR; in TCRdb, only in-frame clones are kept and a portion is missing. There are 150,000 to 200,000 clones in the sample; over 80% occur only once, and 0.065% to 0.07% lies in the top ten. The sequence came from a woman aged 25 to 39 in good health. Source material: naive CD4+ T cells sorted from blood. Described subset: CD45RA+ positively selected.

The CDR3 region is CASSIDMGSYGYTF. The CDR3 nucleotides read TGTGCCAGTAGTATAGATATGGGAAGCTATGGCTACACCTTC. The chain joins TRBV19 to TRBJ1-2, with D uncertain. The CDR3 runs 14 residues. Per germline, CDR1 LNHDA and CDR2 SQIVND (reference sequence). The germline V and J ends were trimmed by 0 bases and 4 bases, with 9 bases remaining between them.